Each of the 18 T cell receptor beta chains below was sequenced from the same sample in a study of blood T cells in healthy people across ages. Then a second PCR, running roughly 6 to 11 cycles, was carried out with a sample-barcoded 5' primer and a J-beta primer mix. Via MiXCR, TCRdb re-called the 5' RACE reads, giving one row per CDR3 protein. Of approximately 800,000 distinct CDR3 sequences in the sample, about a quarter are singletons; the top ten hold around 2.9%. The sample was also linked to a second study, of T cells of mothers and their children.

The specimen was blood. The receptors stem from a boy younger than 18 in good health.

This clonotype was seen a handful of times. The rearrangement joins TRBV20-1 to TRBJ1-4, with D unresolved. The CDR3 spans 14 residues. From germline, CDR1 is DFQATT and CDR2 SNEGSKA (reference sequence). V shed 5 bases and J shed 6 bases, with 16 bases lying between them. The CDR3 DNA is TGCAGTGCTCGAAAGGACGGCCTAGATGAAAAACTGTTTTTT. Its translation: CSARKDGLDEKLFF.

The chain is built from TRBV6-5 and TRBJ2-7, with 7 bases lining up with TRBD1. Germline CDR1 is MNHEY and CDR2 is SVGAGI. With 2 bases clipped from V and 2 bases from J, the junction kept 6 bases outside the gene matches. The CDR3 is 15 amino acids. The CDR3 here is CASSYNRDSPYEQYF. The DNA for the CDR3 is TGTGCCAGCAGTTACAACCGGGACAGTCCCTACGAGCAGTACTTC.

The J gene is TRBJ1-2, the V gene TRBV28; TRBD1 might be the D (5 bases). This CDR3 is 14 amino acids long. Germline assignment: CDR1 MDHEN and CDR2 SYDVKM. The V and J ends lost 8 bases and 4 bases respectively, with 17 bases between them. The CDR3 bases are TGTGCCAGCGGGGCCCAGCGTGCCTTCTATGGCTACACCTTC. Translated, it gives CASGAQRAFYGYTF.

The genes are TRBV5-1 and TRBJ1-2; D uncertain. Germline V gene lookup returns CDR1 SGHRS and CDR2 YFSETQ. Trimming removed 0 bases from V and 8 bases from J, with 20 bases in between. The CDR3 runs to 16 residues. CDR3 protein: CASSLGGGRPLRGYTF. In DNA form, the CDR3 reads TGCGCCAGCAGCTTGGGTGGAGGGCGCCCTTTGAGAGGCTACACCTTC.

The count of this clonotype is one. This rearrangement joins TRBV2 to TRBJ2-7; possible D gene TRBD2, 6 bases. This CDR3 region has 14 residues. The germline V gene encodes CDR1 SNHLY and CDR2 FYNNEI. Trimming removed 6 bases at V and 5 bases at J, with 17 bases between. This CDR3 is CASRGDFPSNEQYF. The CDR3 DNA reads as TGTGCCAGCAGGGGGGACTTCCCGAGTAACGAGCAGTACTTC.

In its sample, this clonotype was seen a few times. In DNA, the CDR3 is TGTGCCAGCAGTCCCGGAGCGACCGGGGAGCTGTTTTTT. Protein sequence: CASSPGATGELFF. The V call is TRBV6-6, the J call TRBJ2-2; D is ambiguous. Per the germline V gene, CDR1 is MNHNY and CDR2 is SVGAGI (reference sequence). The CDR3 contains 13 residues. The V and J ends lost 5 bases and 5 bases respectively, with 9 bases between them.

The CDR3: CAIRTDASNEQFF. DNA for the CDR3: TGTGCCATCAGGACGGACGCTAGCAATGAGCAGTTCTTC. The chain carries TRBV10-3 and TRBJ2-7; unclear D gene. The end of the DNA fits TRBJ2-1 better, so the J call may be wrong. Germline lookup yields CDR1 ENHRY and CDR2 SYGVKD. The CDR3 runs to 13 residues.

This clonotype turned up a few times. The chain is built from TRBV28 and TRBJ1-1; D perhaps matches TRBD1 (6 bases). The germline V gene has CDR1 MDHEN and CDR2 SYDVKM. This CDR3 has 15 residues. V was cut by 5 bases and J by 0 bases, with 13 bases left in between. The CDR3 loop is CASSLETGMNTEAFF. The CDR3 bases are TGTGCCAGCAGTCTGGAGACAGGCATGAACACTGAAGCTTTCTTT.

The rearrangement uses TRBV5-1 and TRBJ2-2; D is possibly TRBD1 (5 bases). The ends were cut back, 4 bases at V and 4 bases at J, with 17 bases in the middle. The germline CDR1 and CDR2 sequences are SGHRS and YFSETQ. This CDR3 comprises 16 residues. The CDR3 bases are TGCGCCAGCAGCAAGGTAACCCAGGGTTCCACCGGGGAGCTGTTTTTT. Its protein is CASSKVTQGSTGELFF.

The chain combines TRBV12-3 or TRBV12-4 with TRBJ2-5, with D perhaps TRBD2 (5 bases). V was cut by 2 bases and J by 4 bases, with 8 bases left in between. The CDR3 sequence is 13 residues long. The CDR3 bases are TGTGCCAGCAGTTTACCTAGCACAGAGACCCAGTACTTC. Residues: CASSLPSTETQYF.

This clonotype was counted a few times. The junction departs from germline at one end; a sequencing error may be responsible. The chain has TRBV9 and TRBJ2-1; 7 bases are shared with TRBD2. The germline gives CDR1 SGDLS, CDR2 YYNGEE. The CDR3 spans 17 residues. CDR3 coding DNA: TGCGCCAGCAGCGTAGAGGGTAGCGGGTTTACCTACAATGAGCAGTTCTTC. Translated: CASSVEGSGFTYNEQFF.

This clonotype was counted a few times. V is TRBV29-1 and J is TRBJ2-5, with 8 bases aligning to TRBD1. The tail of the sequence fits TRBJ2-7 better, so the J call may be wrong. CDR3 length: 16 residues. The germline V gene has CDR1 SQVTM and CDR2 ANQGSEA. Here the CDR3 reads CSVVIRGPNSSDEQYF. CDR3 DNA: TGCAGCGTTGTTATCAGGGGGCCTAATTCGTCAGACGAGCAGTACTTC.

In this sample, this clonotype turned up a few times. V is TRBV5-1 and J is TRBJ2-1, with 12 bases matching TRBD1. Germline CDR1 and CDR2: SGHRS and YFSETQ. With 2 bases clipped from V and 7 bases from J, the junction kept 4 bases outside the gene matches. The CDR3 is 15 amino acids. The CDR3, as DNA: TGCGCCAGCAGCTTCCGGGACAGGGGGCAAAATGAGCAGTTCTTC. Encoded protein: CASSFRDRGQNEQFF.

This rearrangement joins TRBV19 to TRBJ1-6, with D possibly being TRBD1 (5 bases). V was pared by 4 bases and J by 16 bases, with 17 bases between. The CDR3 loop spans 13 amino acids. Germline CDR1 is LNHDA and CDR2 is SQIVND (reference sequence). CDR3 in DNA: TGTGCCAGTAGTACCCCGGGGACGGTTATTCTCCACTTT. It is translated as CASSTPGTVILHF.

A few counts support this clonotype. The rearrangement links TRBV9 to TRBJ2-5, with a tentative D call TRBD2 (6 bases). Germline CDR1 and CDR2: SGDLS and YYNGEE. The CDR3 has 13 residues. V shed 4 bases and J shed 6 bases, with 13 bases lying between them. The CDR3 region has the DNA TGTGCCAGCAGCCAAAGTGGGGGGAAGACCCAGTACTTC. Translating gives CASSQSGGKTQYF.

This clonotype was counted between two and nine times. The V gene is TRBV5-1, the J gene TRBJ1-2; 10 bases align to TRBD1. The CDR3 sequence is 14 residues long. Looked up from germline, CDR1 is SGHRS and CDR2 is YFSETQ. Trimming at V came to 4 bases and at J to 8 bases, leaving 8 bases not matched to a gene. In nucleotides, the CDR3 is TGCGCCAGCAGCGAGGGACAGGGGATCTGGGGCTACACCTTC. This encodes CASSEGQGIWGYTF. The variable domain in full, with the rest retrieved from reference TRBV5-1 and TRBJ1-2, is KAGVTQTPRYLIKTRGQQVTLSCSPISGHRSVSWYQQTPGQGLQFLFEYFSETQRNKGNFPGRFSGRQFSNSRSEMNVSTLELGDSALYLCASSEGQGIWGYTFGSGTRLTVV.

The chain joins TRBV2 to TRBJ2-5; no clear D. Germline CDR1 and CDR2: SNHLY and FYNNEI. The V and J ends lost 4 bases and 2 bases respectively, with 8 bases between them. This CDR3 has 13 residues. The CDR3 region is CASSGGSQETQYF. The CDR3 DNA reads TGTGCCAGCAGTGGAGGCTCACAAGAGACCCAGTACTTC.

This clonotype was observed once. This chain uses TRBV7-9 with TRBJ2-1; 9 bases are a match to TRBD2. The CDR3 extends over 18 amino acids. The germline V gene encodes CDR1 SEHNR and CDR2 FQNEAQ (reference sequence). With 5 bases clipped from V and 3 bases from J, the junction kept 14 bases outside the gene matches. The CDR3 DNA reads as TGTGCCAGCAGCGCCCAAGGGGGTAGCGGGGGCCTCTACAATGAGCAGTTCTTC. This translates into CASSAQGGSGGLYNEQFF.